This T cell receptor (beta chain) was identified during a study of identical twins. This clonotype was seen more than once but under ten times. TCRdb processed the 5' RACE reads anew with MiXCR; each CDR3 protein has one entry. The sample includes approximately 690,000 distinct CDR3 sequences, 5.5% to 7.5% of them seen just once. The TCR sequence derives from a man younger than 35 in good health. Sequencing was performed on naive T cells sorted from blood.

CDR3 region: CASSQQPGQSSYEQYF. CDR3 DNA sequence: TGTGCCAGCAGCCAACAACCTGGACAAAGCTCCTACGAGCAGTACTTC. The chain employs TRBV3-1 and TRBJ2-7; D perhaps matches TRBD1 (5 bases). Trimming cost V 2 bases and J 0 bases, with 14 bases left between them. This CDR3 is 16 amino acids long. CDR1 and CDR2 from the germline V gene are LGHDT and YNNKEL (reference sequence).